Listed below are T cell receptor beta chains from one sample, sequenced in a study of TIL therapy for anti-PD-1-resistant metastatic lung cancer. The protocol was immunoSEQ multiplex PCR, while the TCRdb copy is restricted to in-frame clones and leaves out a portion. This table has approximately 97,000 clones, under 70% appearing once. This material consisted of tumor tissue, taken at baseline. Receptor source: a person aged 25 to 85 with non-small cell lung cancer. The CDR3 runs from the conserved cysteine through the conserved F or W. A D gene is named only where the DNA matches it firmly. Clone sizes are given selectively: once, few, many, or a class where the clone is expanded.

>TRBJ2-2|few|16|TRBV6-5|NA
TGTGCCAGCAGTTACGGGACACTGGAAAGGACCGGGGAGCTGTTTTTT
CASSYGTLERTGELFF
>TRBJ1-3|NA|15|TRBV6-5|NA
TGTGCCAGCAGTTACACGTGGGACCTCGGAAACACCATATATTTT
CASSYTWDLGNTIYF
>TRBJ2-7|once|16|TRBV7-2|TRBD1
TGTGCCAGCAGCTTTATGACAGGGGGCTCAGGATACGAGCAGTACTTC
CASSFMTGGSGYEQYF
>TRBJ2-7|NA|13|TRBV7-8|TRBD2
TGTGCCAGCACCCCCCGGGGGGGATACGAGCAGTACTTC
CASTPRGGYEQYF
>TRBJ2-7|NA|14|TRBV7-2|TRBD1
TGTGCCAGCAGCCCCGGGACAGGGACCTACGAGCAGTACTTC
CASSPGTGTYEQYF
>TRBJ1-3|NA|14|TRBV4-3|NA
TGCGCCAGCAGCGCGGGTGGCTCTGGAAACACCATATATTTT
CASSAGGSGNTIYF
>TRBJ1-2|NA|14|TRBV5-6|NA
TGTGCCAGCAGCTTCCCGGCGGAATACTATGGCTACACCTTC
CASSFPAEYYGYTF
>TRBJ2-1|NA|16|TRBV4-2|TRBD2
TGTGCCAGCAGCCAACGACTAGCGGGGGGGCGGAATGAGCAGTTCTTC
CASSQRLAGGRNEQFF
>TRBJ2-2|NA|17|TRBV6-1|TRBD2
TGTGCCAGCAGTGAAGAGGAACTAGCGGGATTCACCGGGGAGCTGTTTTTT
CASSEEELAGFTGELFF
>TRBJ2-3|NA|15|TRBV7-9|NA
TGTGCCAGCAGCCCATCAGGTCAGAACACAGATACGCAGTATTTT
CASSPSGQNTDTQYF
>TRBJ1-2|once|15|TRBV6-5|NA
TGTGCCAGCAGTTACTCGGCGGGGGCCAACTATGGCTACACCTTC
CASSYSAGANYGYTF
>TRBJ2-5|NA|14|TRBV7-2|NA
TGTGCCAGCAGCTTATCCAGGGGCGAAGAGACCCAGTACTTC
CASSLSRGEETQYF
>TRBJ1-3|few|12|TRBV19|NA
TGTGCCAGTGGTTGGGGAGAAAACACCATATATTTT
CASGWGENTIYF
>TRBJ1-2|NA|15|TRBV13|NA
TGTGCCAGCAGCTTAGACTTCGGGCCAAACTATGGCTACACCTTC
CASSLDFGPNYGYTF
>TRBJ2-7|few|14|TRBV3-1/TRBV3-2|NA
TGTGCCAGCAGCCCTACCGGGAAAGACTACGAGCAGTACTTC
CASSPTGKDYEQYF
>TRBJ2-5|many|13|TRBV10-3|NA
TGTGCCATCAGTGTGGAACAGCAAGAGACCCAGTACTTC
CAISVEQQETQYF
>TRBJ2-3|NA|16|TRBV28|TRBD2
TGTGCCAGCAGTCCGGCGAGTCTAGCGGGAGGTCATACGCAGTATTTT
CASSPASLAGGHTQYF
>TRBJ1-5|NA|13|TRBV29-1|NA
TGCAGCGTAAGACAGGATAGTAATCAGCCCCAGCATTTT
CSVRQDSNQPQHF
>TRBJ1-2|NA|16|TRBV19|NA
TGTGCCAGTAGTCCCTCCGGGACCCAATTTTACTATGGCTACACCTTC
CASSPSGTQFYYGYTF
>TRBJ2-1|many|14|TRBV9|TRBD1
TGTGCCAGCAGCCCCCAGCCCGGGACAGGGGTAGAATTCTTC
CASSPQPGTGVEFF
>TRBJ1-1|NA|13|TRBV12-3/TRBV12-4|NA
TGTGCCAGCAGTCCCCAGGACAGAGAGAAAGCTTTCTTT
CASSPQDREKAFF
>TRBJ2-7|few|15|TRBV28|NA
TGTGCCAGCAGCCCCGACCCAGCGGGCTACTACGAGCAGTACTTC
CASSPDPAGYYEQYF
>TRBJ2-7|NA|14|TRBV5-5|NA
TGTGCCAGCAGCTTTGGGTTAGGGAGGTACGAGCAGTACTTC
CASSFGLGRYEQYF
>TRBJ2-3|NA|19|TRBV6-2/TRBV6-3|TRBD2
TGTGCCAGCAGTTTCGAACTAGCGGGGGCAAGGAGGGACACAGATACGCAGTATTTT
CASSFELAGARRDTDTQYF
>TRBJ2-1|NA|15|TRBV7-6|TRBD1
TGTGCCAGCAGCTTCAGGGACAGCGGCTACAATGAGCAGTTCTTC
CASSFRDSGYNEQFF
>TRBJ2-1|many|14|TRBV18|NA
TGTGCCAGCTCACCACTTGCCACACACAATGAGCAGTTCTTC
CASSPLATHNEQFF
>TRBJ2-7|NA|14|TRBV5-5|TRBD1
TGTGCCAGCAGCCCCGGACAGGGGGCCTACGAGCAGTACTTC
CASSPGQGAYEQYF
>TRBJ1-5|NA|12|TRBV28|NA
TGTGCCAGCAGCCCATTGTACCAGCCCCAGCATTTT
CASSPLYQPQHF